These T cell receptor beta chains were read from a single sample in a study of graft-versus-host responses after intestinal transplantation. These receptors have no identified antigens. Clones were read by immunoSEQ multiplex PCR, and TCRdb kept only the in-frame ones, dropping some. The sample shows 70,000 or so clones, roughly 84% of them seen only once. Sequencing was performed on unstimulated CD4+ T cells sorted from spleen or lymph node cells, taken before transplant. The receptors shown here come from a human donor who was the organ donor for an intestinal transplant. The CDR3 runs from the conserved cysteine through the conserved F or W. D genes are given only for firm matches. Rows give clone size only sometimes, using once, few, many, or a class for an expanded clone.

clone_size: NA; d_call: TRBD1; v_call: TRBV4-3; j_call: TRBJ1-2; cdr3_aa: CASSPGTGGAYGYTF; cdr3_nt: TGCGCCAGCAGCCCAGGGACAGGGGGCGCCTATGGCTACACCTTC
clone_size: NA; d_call: TRBD1; v_call: TRBV11-1; j_call: TRBJ1-2; cdr3_aa: CASSSRTRQGFSYGYTF; cdr3_nt: TGTGCCAGCAGCTCGCGAACCCGACAGGGGTTTAGCTATGGCTACACCTTC
clone_size: NA; d_call: NA; v_call: TRBV25-1; j_call: TRBJ1-2; cdr3_aa: CASSRSKMGYTF; cdr3_nt: TGTGCCAGCTCCCGGTCAAAGATGGGCTACACCTTC
clone_size: NA; d_call: TRBD1; v_call: TRBV5-1; j_call: TRBJ2-3; cdr3_aa: CASSPGTGGNTDTQYF; cdr3_nt: TGCGCCAGCAGCCCAGGGACAGGGGGCAACACAGATACGCAGTATTTT
clone_size: NA; d_call: NA; v_call: TRBV19; j_call: TRBJ2-3; cdr3_aa: CASSLRDSTDTQYF; cdr3_nt: TGTGCCAGTAGCCTCCGGGACTCCACAGATACGCAGTATTTT
clone_size: NA; d_call: NA; v_call: TRBV27; j_call: TRBJ1-1; cdr3_aa: CASRYKRSNTEAFF; cdr3_nt: TGTGCCAGCAGATACAAAAGGAGTAACACTGAAGCTTTCTTT
clone_size: NA; d_call: NA; v_call: TRBV28; j_call: TRBJ2-1; cdr3_aa: CASSLQVNEQFF; cdr3_nt: TGTGCCAGCAGTTTACAGGTCAATGAGCAGTTCTTC
clone_size: NA; d_call: TRBD1; v_call: TRBV5-1; j_call: TRBJ2-6; cdr3_aa: CASSLTGSGANVLTF; cdr3_nt: TGCGCCAGCAGCCTGACAGGGTCTGGGGCCAACGTCCTGACTTTC
clone_size: NA; d_call: TRBD1; v_call: TRBV5-1; j_call: TRBJ2-1; cdr3_aa: CASSPTGGSNEQFF; cdr3_nt: TGCGCCAGCAGCCCCACAGGGGGGAGCAATGAGCAGTTCTTC
clone_size: NA; d_call: NA; v_call: TRBV18; j_call: TRBJ2-1; cdr3_aa: CASSPRRTRDNEQFF; cdr3_nt: TGTGCCAGCTCACCCAGACGGACAAGAGACAATGAGCAGTTCTTC
clone_size: few; d_call: NA; v_call: TRBV21-1; j_call: TRBJ2-4; cdr3_aa: CASRLEMLQQRKNIQYF; cdr3_nt: TGTGCCAGCAGGCTTGAGATGCTACAGCAAAGAAAAAACATTCAGTACTTC
clone_size: NA; d_call: NA; v_call: TRBV10-3; j_call: TRBJ2-1; cdr3_aa: CAIRSGLVDEQFF; cdr3_nt: TGTGCCATCAGAAGTGGGCTGGTGGATGAGCAGTTCTTC
clone_size: NA; d_call: NA; v_call: TRBV2; j_call: TRBJ2-3; cdr3_aa: CASSDRLARTDTQYF; cdr3_nt: TGTGCCAGCAGCGATAGACTGGCGCGCACAGATACGCAGTATTTT
clone_size: once; d_call: TRBD2; v_call: TRBV9; j_call: TRBJ2-1; cdr3_aa: CASTQTGLTYNEQFF; cdr3_nt: TGTGCCAGCACCCAGACGGGACTAACGTACAATGAGCAGTTCTTC
clone_size: NA; d_call: TRBD2; v_call: TRBV7-9; j_call: TRBJ2-3; cdr3_aa: CASSYGLAGAGDTQYF; cdr3_nt: TGTGCCAGCAGCTACGGACTAGCGGGGGCGGGGGATACGCAGTATTTT
clone_size: few; d_call: NA; v_call: TRBV28; j_call: TRBJ1-2; cdr3_aa: CASSPILGSSHGYTF; cdr3_nt: TGTGCCAGCAGTCCGATCTTGGGTAGTAGCCATGGCTACACCTTC
clone_size: NA; d_call: NA; v_call: TRBV25-1; j_call: TRBJ1-6; cdr3_aa: CASSEFERRENSPLHF; cdr3_nt: TGTGCCAGCAGTGAATTCGAGAGACGGGAAAATTCACCCCTCCACTTT
clone_size: NA; d_call: TRBD1; v_call: TRBV7-2; j_call: TRBJ1-5; cdr3_aa: CASSLRPPGQGSQPQHF; cdr3_nt: TGTGCCAGCAGCTTACGACCTCCGGGACAGGGAAGTCAGCCCCAGCATTTT
clone_size: NA; d_call: TRBD1; v_call: TRBV9; j_call: TRBJ1-2; cdr3_aa: CASSSDLGGAGGNYGYTF; cdr3_nt: TGTGCCAGCAGCTCAGACCTCGGGGGGGCAGGGGGGAACTATGGCTACACCTTC
clone_size: few; d_call: NA; v_call: TRBV9; j_call: TRBJ2-2; cdr3_aa: CASSVVDSETGELFF; cdr3_nt: TGTGCCAGCAGCGTAGTTGACAGTGAGACCGGGGAGCTGTTTTTT
clone_size: NA; d_call: NA; v_call: TRBV6-4; j_call: TRBJ2-2; cdr3_aa: CASSAEQGVTGELFF; cdr3_nt: TGTGCCAGCAGTGCAGAGCAGGGCGTCACCGGGGAGCTGTTTTTT
clone_size: NA; d_call: NA; v_call: TRBV7-2; j_call: TRBJ1-5; cdr3_aa: CASSSNNQPQHF; cdr3_nt: TGTGCCAGCAGCTCAAACAATCAGCCCCAGCATTTT
clone_size: NA; d_call: TRBD1; v_call: TRBV11-2; j_call: TRBJ1-2; cdr3_aa: CASSPPGQMSRGYTF; cdr3_nt: TGTGCCAGCAGCCCTCCGGGACAGATGTCGCGGGGCTACACCTTC
clone_size: NA; d_call: TRBD2; v_call: TRBV5-4; j_call: TRBJ2-2; cdr3_aa: CASTLAGDNTGELFF; cdr3_nt: TGTGCCAGCACCCTAGCGGGGGATAACACCGGGGAGCTGTTTTTT
clone_size: few; d_call: TRBD1; v_call: TRBV6-6; j_call: TRBJ2-2; cdr3_aa: CASSYIQGANTGELFF; cdr3_nt: TGTGCCAGCAGTTACATACAGGGGGCTAACACCGGGGAGCTGTTTTTT
clone_size: few; d_call: NA; v_call: TRBV4-1; j_call: TRBJ1-3; cdr3_aa: CASSQVVSGNTIYF; cdr3_nt: TGCGCCAGCAGCCAAGTAGTATCTGGAAACACCATATATTTT
clone_size: NA; d_call: NA; v_call: TRBV4-1; j_call: TRBJ1-2; cdr3_aa: CASSQEPRPLGYTF; cdr3_nt: TGCGCCAGCAGCCAAGAGCCCAGGCCTCTGGGCTACACCTTC
clone_size: NA; d_call: NA; v_call: TRBV29-1; j_call: TRBJ1-2; cdr3_aa: CSVRNSLYGYTF; cdr3_nt: TGCAGCGTTAGAAACAGTCTCTATGGCTACACCTTC
clone_size: few; d_call: NA; v_call: TRBV19; j_call: TRBJ1-1; cdr3_aa: CASRKGTHTEAFF; cdr3_nt: TGTGCCAGTAGGAAGGGGACACACACTGAAGCTTTCTTT
clone_size: NA; d_call: TRBD1; v_call: TRBV15; j_call: TRBJ1-5; cdr3_aa: CATSVGTGQGSNQPQHF; cdr3_nt: TGTGCCACCAGCGTGGGGACAGGACAAGGGAGCAATCAGCCCCAGCATTTT
clone_size: NA; d_call: NA; v_call: TRBV6-5; j_call: TRBJ2-5; cdr3_aa: CASSYSGLPGETQYF; cdr3_nt: TGTGCCAGCAGTTACTCTGGACTCCCGGGGGAGACCCAGTACTTC
clone_size: few; d_call: NA; v_call: TRBV7-8; j_call: TRBJ1-2; cdr3_aa: CASSLAGQGYGYTF; cdr3_nt: TGTGCCAGCAGCTTAGCTGGTCAGGGTTATGGCTACACCTTC
clone_size: NA; d_call: NA; v_call: TRBV28; j_call: TRBJ2-1; cdr3_aa: CASSLSERGRDEQFF; cdr3_nt: TGTGCCAGCAGTTTATCCGAGAGGGGGAGAGATGAGCAGTTCTTC
clone_size: NA; d_call: NA; v_call: TRBV27; j_call: TRBJ1-1; cdr3_aa: CASSLQSGHRNTEAFF; cdr3_nt: TGTGCCAGCAGTTTACAATCGGGACACCGGAACACTGAAGCTTTCTTT
clone_size: few; d_call: NA; v_call: TRBV7-2; j_call: TRBJ1-5; cdr3_aa: CASSLGQGDGAFQPQHF; cdr3_nt: TGTGCCAGCAGCTTGGGACAAGGGGATGGGGCCTTTCAGCCCCAGCATTTT
clone_size: NA; d_call: NA; v_call: TRBV9; j_call: TRBJ2-1; cdr3_aa: CASSVGPIADPPNEQFF; cdr3_nt: TGTGCCAGCAGCGTAGGACCGATCGCGGATCCACCCAATGAGCAGTTCTTC
clone_size: NA; d_call: TRBD1; v_call: TRBV5-1; j_call: TRBJ2-3; cdr3_aa: CASSLDGQGASTDTQYF; cdr3_nt: TGCGCCAGCAGCTTGGATGGACAGGGGGCGAGCACAGATACGCAGTATTTT
clone_size: NA; d_call: NA; v_call: TRBV11-1; j_call: TRBJ2-1; cdr3_aa: CASSLGAGGLNEQFF; cdr3_nt: TGTGCCAGCAGCTTAGGGGCAGGGGGGCTCAATGAGCAGTTCTTC
clone_size: NA; d_call: NA; v_call: TRBV5-1; j_call: TRBJ2-2; cdr3_aa: CASSSVQVPGELFF; cdr3_nt: TGCGCCAGCAGCTCGGTCCAGGTGCCCGGGGAGCTGTTTTTT
clone_size: NA; d_call: NA; v_call: TRBV11-2; j_call: TRBJ1-2; cdr3_aa: CASSLGTSSVFRGYYGYTF; cdr3_nt: TGTGCCAGCAGCTTAGGGACTTCGAGCGTGTTTCGAGGGTACTATGGCTACACCTTC
clone_size: few; d_call: NA; v_call: TRBV7-2; j_call: TRBJ1-5; cdr3_aa: CASSPPGEYQPQHF; cdr3_nt: TGTGCCAGCAGCCCTCCCGGGGAGTATCAGCCCCAGCATTTT
clone_size: NA; d_call: NA; v_call: TRBV19; j_call: TRBJ2-1; cdr3_aa: CASRSERGEQFF; cdr3_nt: TGTGCCAGTAGGAGCGAAAGGGGTGAGCAGTTCTTC
clone_size: NA; d_call: TRBD2; v_call: TRBV19; j_call: TRBJ2-1; cdr3_aa: CATDNRLAGGSEQFF; cdr3_nt: TGTGCCACCGACAACCGACTAGCGGGGGGCAGTGAGCAGTTCTTC
clone_size: NA; d_call: TRBD1; v_call: TRBV7-9; j_call: TRBJ1-3; cdr3_aa: CASSSPSRQGGNTIYF; cdr3_nt: TGTGCCAGCAGCTCCCCTAGTCGACAGGGCGGGAACACCATATATTTT
clone_size: NA; d_call: NA; v_call: TRBV5-1; j_call: TRBJ2-3; cdr3_aa: CASSGTSSTDTQYF; cdr3_nt: TGCGCCAGCTCTGGGACATCTAGCACAGATACGCAGTATTTT
clone_size: few; d_call: NA; v_call: TRBV10-3; j_call: TRBJ2-2; cdr3_aa: CAISDRGDGELFF; cdr3_nt: TGTGCCATCAGTGACAGGGGAGACGGGGAGCTGTTTTTT
clone_size: NA; d_call: NA; v_call: TRBV28; j_call: TRBJ1-2; cdr3_aa: CASSPRPIYGYTF; cdr3_nt: TGTGCCAGCAGTCCGCGGCCCATCTATGGCTACACCTTC
clone_size: NA; d_call: TRBD1; v_call: TRBV19; j_call: TRBJ1-5; cdr3_aa: CASNVNRGRNQPQHF; cdr3_nt: TGTGCCAGTAACGTAAACAGGGGTCGGAATCAGCCCCAGCATTTT
clone_size: NA; d_call: TRBD2; v_call: TRBV7-2; j_call: TRBJ2-3; cdr3_aa: CASSRTGTKSGADTQYF; cdr3_nt: TGTGCCAGCAGCCGTACCGGGACTAAAAGCGGCGCAGATACGCAGTATTTT
clone_size: NA; d_call: TRBD2; v_call: TRBV6-5; j_call: TRBJ2-5; cdr3_aa: CASSYGSGGGQETQYF; cdr3_nt: TGTGCCAGCAGTTACGGGAGCGGGGGGGGGCAAGAGACCCAGTACTTC
clone_size: NA; d_call: NA; v_call: TRBV4-1; j_call: TRBJ1-5; cdr3_aa: CASSQMGTSGSQHF; cdr3_nt: TGCGCCAGCAGCCAAATGGGAACTAGCGGGTCCCAGCATTTT
clone_size: NA; d_call: NA; v_call: TRBV7-6; j_call: TRBJ1-3; cdr3_aa: CASSLQGGGNTIYF; cdr3_nt: TGTGCCAGCAGCTTGCAGGGAGGTGGAAACACCATATATTTT
clone_size: NA; d_call: NA; v_call: TRBV27; j_call: TRBJ2-3; cdr3_aa: CASWRRGSTDTQYF; cdr3_nt: TGTGCCAGCTGGAGGCGCGGGAGCACAGATACGCAGTATTTT
clone_size: NA; d_call: NA; v_call: TRBV28; j_call: TRBJ1-2; cdr3_aa: CASSFAVVGYGYTF; cdr3_nt: TGTGCCAGCAGTTTTGCGGTCGTAGGATATGGCTACACCTTC